This is a list of T cell receptor beta chains from one sample in a study of Ad26.COV2.S vaccination and SARS-CoV-2 variants. Clones were sequenced by immunoSEQ multiplex PCR, and TCRdb holds only the in-frame ones, with some missing. The sample holds over 110,000 clones; approximately 90% are singletons and the top ten take 4% to 6%. The starting material was peripheral blood, obtained after recovery from COVID-19. The receptors originated from a human donor who had recovered from COVID-19. Each CDR3 is given with its conserved first and last residue. Each record gives: V gene, D gene, J gene, clone size, CDR3 protein, CDR3 DNA. The D gene is left open where the match is weak. The size entry is marked missing in some rows and otherwise reads once, few, many or a size class.

V gene: TRBV5-1; D gene: -; J gene: TRBJ1-2; clone size: -; CDR3 protein: CASSLETGQVIDYGYTF; CDR3 DNA: TGCGCCAGCAGCTTGGAGACGGGTCAAGTGATTGACTATGGCTACACCTTC
V gene: TRBV5-1; D gene: TRBD2; J gene: TRBJ2-5; clone size: -; CDR3 protein: CASSQGTSGRETQYF; CDR3 DNA: TGCGCCAGCAGCCAGGGGACTAGCGGGAGGGAGACCCAGTACTTC
V gene: TRBV19; D gene: TRBD2; J gene: TRBJ2-5; clone size: -; CDR3 protein: CASSNVNAGVGGKGPGRRETQYF; CDR3 DNA: TGTGCCAGTAGTAATGTGAATGCTGGGGTCGGTGGGAAAGGCCCCGGGAGGAGGGAGACCCAGTACTTC
V gene: TRBV7-9; D gene: TRBD2; J gene: TRBJ2-3; clone size: -; CDR3 protein: CASAGGLAATDTQYF; CDR3 DNA: TGTGCCAGCGCAGGGGGACTAGCGGCCACAGATACGCAGTATTTT
V gene: TRBV5-6; D gene: -; J gene: TRBJ2-5; clone size: -; CDR3 protein: CASSGLARETQYF; CDR3 DNA: TGTGCCAGCAGCGGGCTAGCGAGAGAGACCCAGTACTTC
V gene: TRBV5-6; D gene: -; J gene: TRBJ2-2; clone size: -; CDR3 protein: CASSLGFAQHTGELFF; CDR3 DNA: TGTGCCAGCAGCTTGGGTTTTGCGCAGCACACCGGGGAGCTGTTTTTT
V gene: TRBV2; D gene: -; J gene: TRBJ2-4; clone size: -; CDR3 protein: CASRVDKNIQYF; CDR3 DNA: TGTGCCAGCAGGGTTGACAAAAACATTCAGTACTTC
V gene: TRBV12-3/TRBV12-4; D gene: -; J gene: TRBJ1-1; clone size: -; CDR3 protein: CASSPSVNTEAFF; CDR3 DNA: TGTGCCAGCAGTCCCTCAGTGAACACTGAAGCTTTCTTT
V gene: TRBV28; D gene: TRBD1; J gene: TRBJ2-2; clone size: -; CDR3 protein: CASRQPSGQGNTGELFF; CDR3 DNA: TGTGCCAGCAGACAACCCTCGGGACAGGGTAACACCGGGGAGCTGTTTTTT
V gene: TRBV6-5; D gene: -; J gene: TRBJ1-3; clone size: -; CDR3 protein: CASSYSDSSGNTIYF; CDR3 DNA: TGTGCCAGCAGTTACTCAGATTCCTCTGGAAACACCATATATTTT
V gene: TRBV7-2; D gene: -; J gene: TRBJ2-7; clone size: -; CDR3 protein: CASSLQGGDLYEQYF; CDR3 DNA: TGTGCCAGCAGCTTGCAAGGAGGGGACCTCTACGAGCAGTACTTC
V gene: TRBV28; D gene: -; J gene: TRBJ1-1; clone size: -; CDR3 protein: CASSSNTEAFF; CDR3 DNA: TGTGCCAGCAGCTCGAACACTGAAGCTTTCTTT
V gene: TRBV4-3; D gene: -; J gene: TRBJ1-2; clone size: -; CDR3 protein: CASSQDIVEPTYGYTF; CDR3 DNA: TGCGCCAGCAGCCAAGATATTGTGGAGCCGACTTATGGCTACACCTTC
V gene: TRBV29-1; D gene: -; J gene: TRBJ1-1; clone size: -; CDR3 protein: CSATTVNTEAFF; CDR3 DNA: TGCAGCGCCACGACGGTGAACACTGAAGCTTTCTTT
V gene: TRBV3-1/TRBV3-2; D gene: -; J gene: TRBJ2-1; clone size: -; CDR3 protein: CASSQAGTFSYNEQFF; CDR3 DNA: TGTGCCAGCAGCCAGGCCGGGACTTTCTCCTACAATGAGCAGTTCTTC
V gene: TRBV6-2/TRBV6-3; D gene: -; J gene: TRBJ2-5; clone size: few; CDR3 protein: CASSFRHHGRETQYF; CDR3 DNA: TGTGCCAGCAGTTTTCGGCACCACGGCCGGGAGACCCAGTACTTC
V gene: TRBV7-8; D gene: -; J gene: TRBJ2-7; clone size: -; CDR3 protein: CASSLTRYEQYF; CDR3 DNA: TGTGCCAGCAGCCTCACCCGATACGAGCAGTACTTC
V gene: TRBV28; D gene: -; J gene: TRBJ1-1; clone size: -; CDR3 protein: CASSSTGYAEAFF; CDR3 DNA: TGTGCCAGCAGTTCCACAGGGTACGCTGAAGCTTTCTTT
V gene: TRBV11-2; D gene: -; J gene: TRBJ2-1; clone size: -; CDR3 protein: CASSLGRSRSYNEQFF; CDR3 DNA: TGTGCCAGCAGCTTAGGTCGGTCCAGGTCCTACAATGAGCAGTTCTTC
V gene: TRBV6-5; D gene: -; J gene: TRBJ1-2; clone size: -; CDR3 protein: CASSMSREDGYTF; CDR3 DNA: TGTGCCAGCAGTATGTCTCGGGAAGATGGCTACACCTTC
V gene: TRBV6-5; D gene: -; J gene: TRBJ1-2; clone size: -; CDR3 protein: CASSYAEGSYGYTF; CDR3 DNA: TGTGCCAGCAGTTACGCTGAGGGAAGCTATGGCTACACCTTC
V gene: TRBV28; D gene: -; J gene: TRBJ2-7; clone size: -; CDR3 protein: CASSFRDSSTYEQYF; CDR3 DNA: TGTGCCAGCAGTTTTAGGGATTCAAGCACCTACGAGCAGTACTTC
V gene: TRBV5-8; D gene: -; J gene: TRBJ1-4; clone size: -; CDR3 protein: CASSLAYTPTNEKLFF; CDR3 DNA: TGTGCCAGCAGCTTGGCCTACACTCCAACTAATGAAAAACTGTTTTTT
V gene: TRBV4-1; D gene: -; J gene: TRBJ2-7; clone size: -; CDR3 protein: CASSQGTGEQYF; CDR3 DNA: TGCGCCAGCAGCCAGGGGACTGGCGAGCAGTACTTC
V gene: TRBV19; D gene: -; J gene: TRBJ2-7; clone size: -; CDR3 protein: CASSIGTNAYEQYF; CDR3 DNA: TGTGCCAGTAGTATAGGTACCAACGCCTACGAGCAGTACTTC
V gene: TRBV18; D gene: -; J gene: TRBJ2-3; clone size: once; CDR3 protein: CASSPPIADTQYF; CDR3 DNA: TGTGCCAGCTCACCACCCATCGCAGATACGCAGTATTTT
V gene: TRBV30; D gene: -; J gene: TRBJ1-1; clone size: -; CDR3 protein: CAWRVLYRRNTEAFF; CDR3 DNA: TGTGCCTGGAGAGTGTTGTACAGAAGGAACACTGAAGCTTTCTTT
V gene: TRBV9; D gene: TRBD1; J gene: TRBJ2-1; clone size: -; CDR3 protein: CASSTRDRVHEQFF; CDR3 DNA: TGTGCCAGCAGCACCCGGGACAGGGTGCATGAGCAGTTCTTC
V gene: TRBV30; D gene: -; J gene: TRBJ1-2; clone size: -; CDR3 protein: CAWSPTSGGDYGYTF; CDR3 DNA: TGTGCCTGGAGTCCGACGTCGGGAGGAGACTATGGCTACACCTTC
V gene: TRBV11-2; D gene: -; J gene: TRBJ1-6; clone size: once; CDR3 protein: CASSLGVILTPLHF; CDR3 DNA: TGTGCCAGCAGCTTAGGTGTTATCTTAACACCCCTCCACTTT
V gene: TRBV9; D gene: -; J gene: TRBJ2-5; clone size: -; CDR3 protein: CASSSITMGVETQYF; CDR3 DNA: TGTGCCAGCAGCTCCATAACCATGGGGGTAGAGACCCAGTACTTC
V gene: TRBV7-2; D gene: -; J gene: TRBJ1-4; clone size: -; CDR3 protein: CASSPGSAVWEKLFF; CDR3 DNA: TGTGCCAGCAGCCCAGGGTCGGCAGTATGGGAAAAACTGTTTTTT
V gene: TRBV28; D gene: TRBD1; J gene: TRBJ1-3; clone size: -; CDR3 protein: CASSTYPGQRSGNTIYF; CDR3 DNA: TGTGCCAGCAGTACCTATCCGGGACAGAGATCTGGAAACACCATATATTTT
V gene: TRBV7-9; D gene: -; J gene: TRBJ1-4; clone size: -; CDR3 protein: CASSSRTGVNEKLFF; CDR3 DNA: TGTGCCAGCAGCTCCCGGACCGGGGTTAATGAAAAACTGTTTTTT
V gene: TRBV6-1; D gene: -; J gene: TRBJ2-1; clone size: -; CDR3 protein: CASSENPSWSSYNEQFF; CDR3 DNA: TGTGCCAGCAGTGAAAACCCTAGCTGGAGCTCCTACAATGAGCAGTTCTTC
V gene: TRBV9; D gene: -; J gene: TRBJ1-2; clone size: -; CDR3 protein: CASSVEGTSYGYTF; CDR3 DNA: TGTGCCAGCAGCGTGGAAGGGACGTCCTATGGCTACACCTTC
V gene: TRBV6-5; D gene: TRBD1; J gene: TRBJ2-7; clone size: -; CDR3 protein: CASTLQGAPPYEQYF; CDR3 DNA: TGTGCCAGCACTCTACAGGGGGCACCTCCCTACGAGCAGTACTTC
V gene: TRBV6-5; D gene: -; J gene: TRBJ1-5; clone size: -; CDR3 protein: CASRERARGQPQHF; CDR3 DNA: TGTGCCAGCAGGGAGCGTGCGAGGGGTCAGCCCCAGCATTTT
V gene: TRBV6-5; D gene: TRBD1; J gene: TRBJ2-7; clone size: -; CDR3 protein: CASSSGTGERFYEQYF; CDR3 DNA: TGTGCCAGCAGTTCCGGGACAGGGGAGAGGTTCTACGAGCAGTACTTC
V gene: TRBV28; D gene: -; J gene: TRBJ1-2; clone size: -; CDR3 protein: CASTPTATERWGYTF; CDR3 DNA: TGTGCCAGCACCCCAACGGCGACAGAGAGATGGGGCTACACCTTC
V gene: TRBV19; D gene: -; J gene: TRBJ2-5; clone size: -; CDR3 protein: CASSIVAAPGTQYF; CDR3 DNA: TGTGCCAGTAGTATAGTTGCGGCCCCGGGGACCCAGTACTTC
V gene: TRBV2; D gene: -; J gene: TRBJ2-5; clone size: -; CDR3 protein: CASSARQQETQYF; CDR3 DNA: TGTGCCAGCAGTGCGAGGCAGCAAGAGACCCAGTACTTC